One T cell receptor (beta chain) is described in this entry. The record originates from a study of blood T cell repertoires in COVID-19. The participants were between roughly 18 and 90 years old and came from some 23 US areas. Sequencing was performed with immunoSEQ multiplex PCR; in TCRdb, only in-frame clones are kept and a portion is missing. This sample has approximately 270,000 clones, with approximately 83% found just once. Germline-derived CDR1 and CDR2 are LGHNA and YNFKEQ. Trimming at V came to 0 bases and at J to 7 bases, leaving 8 bases not matched to a gene. This CDR3 spans 15 amino acids.

The sequence derives from a woman in her twenties or thirties who had recovered from COVID-19. V is TRBV4-2 and J is TRBJ1-2; TRBD1 agrees at 7 bases. What was sequenced was PBMCs or T cells enriched from blood (not recorded which). The CDR3 sequence is CASSQEKGALGGYTF. The CDR3 bases are TGTGCCAGCAGCCAAGAAAAGGGGGCGCTGGGTGGCTACACCTTC.